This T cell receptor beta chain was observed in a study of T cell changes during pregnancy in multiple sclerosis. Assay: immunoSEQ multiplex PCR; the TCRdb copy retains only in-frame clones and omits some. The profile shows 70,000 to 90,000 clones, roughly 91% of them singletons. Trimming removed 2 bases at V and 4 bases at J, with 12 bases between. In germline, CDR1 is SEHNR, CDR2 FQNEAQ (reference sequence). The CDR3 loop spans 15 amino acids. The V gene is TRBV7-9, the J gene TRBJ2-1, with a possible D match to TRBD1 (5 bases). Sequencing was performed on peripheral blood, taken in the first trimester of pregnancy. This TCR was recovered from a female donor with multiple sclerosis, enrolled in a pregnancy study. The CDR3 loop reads CASSLLSGPYNEQFF. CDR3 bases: TGTGCCAGCAGCTTATTGTCAGGGCCGTACAATGAGCAGTTCTTC.